The rows below give T cell receptor beta chains drawn from one sample of a study of pediatric ulcerative colitis. The assay was immunoSEQ multiplex PCR, and TCRdb's table has in-frame clones only and misses some. The repertoire holds about 15,000 clones, with around 90% as singletons. The specimen was blood. The receptor source for this set is a boy younger than 18 with moderate ulcerative colitis. The CDR3 runs from the conserved cysteine through the conserved F or W. Each record gives: V gene, J gene, clone size, CDR3 length, D gene, CDR3 protein, CDR3 DNA. A D gene is named only where the DNA matches it firmly. Where a row states a size, it is once, few, many or the class of an expanded clone; other rows omit it.

v_gene: TRBV5-6; j_gene: TRBJ1-1; abundance: .; len: 11; d_gene: .; CDR3aa: CASSLLGEAFF; CDR3nt: TGTGCCAGCAGCTTGCTGGGTGAAGCTTTCTTT
v_gene: TRBV28; j_gene: TRBJ1-2; abundance: .; len: 14; d_gene: TRBD1; CDR3aa: CASSFGQGVYGYTF; CDR3nt: TGTGCCAGCAGTTTTGGGCAGGGGGTCTATGGCTACACCTTC
v_gene: TRBV11-2; j_gene: TRBJ2-2; abundance: .; len: 14; d_gene: .; CDR3aa: CASSSLGVRSKLFF; CDR3nt: TGTGCCAGCAGCTCACTAGGGGTCAGGAGTAAGCTGTTTTTT
v_gene: TRBV6-4; j_gene: TRBJ2-2; abundance: .; len: 15; d_gene: .; CDR3aa: CASSDSSGNTGELFF; CDR3nt: TGTGCCAGCAGTGACTCTAGCGGGAACACCGGGGAGCTGTTTTTT
v_gene: TRBV4-3; j_gene: TRBJ2-7; abundance: .; len: 16; d_gene: .; CDR3aa: CASSQDFTAAFYEQYF; CDR3nt: TGCGCCAGCAGCCAAGATTTTACAGCGGCCTTCTACGAGCAGTACTTC
v_gene: TRBV5-1; j_gene: TRBJ2-7; abundance: few; len: 14; d_gene: .; CDR3aa: CASGETGSSYEQYF; CDR3nt: TGCGCCAGCGGCGAAACAGGGAGCTCCTACGAGCAGTACTTC
v_gene: TRBV5-1; j_gene: TRBJ2-7; abundance: .; len: 15; d_gene: TRBD1; CDR3aa: CASSSLPGQGTEQYF; CDR3nt: TGCGCCAGCAGTTCTTTACCGGGACAGGGCACCGAGCAGTACTTC
v_gene: TRBV6-5; j_gene: TRBJ2-7; abundance: .; len: 13; d_gene: TRBD2; CDR3aa: CAIGTSGSHEQYF; CDR3nt: TGTGCCATAGGGACTAGCGGGAGTCACGAGCAGTACTTC
v_gene: TRBV19; j_gene: TRBJ1-5; abundance: .; len: 16; d_gene: TRBD1; CDR3aa: CASSIPGDRGDQPQHF; CDR3nt: TGTGCCAGTAGTATTCCTGGGGACAGGGGAGATCAGCCCCAGCATTTT
v_gene: TRBV4-2; j_gene: TRBJ2-5; abundance: .; len: 17; d_gene: TRBD2; CDR3aa: CASSQGGSGRDQETQYF; CDR3nt: TGTGCCAGCAGCCAAGGAGGTAGCGGGAGGGACCAAGAGACCCAGTACTTC
v_gene: TRBV30; j_gene: TRBJ2-3; abundance: .; len: 10; d_gene: .; CDR3aa: CAQGFDTQYF; CDR3nt: TGTGCCCAAGGGTTTGATACGCAGTATTTT
v_gene: TRBV27; j_gene: TRBJ1-4; abundance: .; len: 13; d_gene: TRBD1; CDR3aa: CASSIGTDEKLFF; CDR3nt: TGTGCCAGCAGTATCGGGACAGACGAAAAACTGTTTTTT
v_gene: TRBV7-2; j_gene: TRBJ2-1; abundance: .; len: 15; d_gene: TRBD1; CDR3aa: CASNPTGASYNEQFF; CDR3nt: TGTGCCAGCAACCCGACAGGGGCGTCCTACAATGAGCAGTTCTTC
v_gene: TRBV6-1; j_gene: TRBJ2-3; abundance: once; len: 16; d_gene: TRBD2; CDR3aa: CASSEVRGLGTDTQYF; CDR3nt: TGTGCCAGCAGTGAAGTTAGGGGACTAGGGACAGATACGCAGTATTTT
v_gene: TRBV5-1; j_gene: TRBJ2-2; abundance: .; len: 15; d_gene: .; CDR3aa: CASSPPGGGSGELFF; CDR3nt: TGCGCCAGCAGCCCTCCGGGGGGCGGGTCCGGGGAGCTGTTTTTT
v_gene: TRBV4-1; j_gene: TRBJ2-4; abundance: .; len: 20; d_gene: .; CDR3aa: CASSQDVGQSFPYAKNIQYF; CDR3nt: TGCGCCAGCAGCCAAGATGTTGGGCAGTCCTTCCCCTATGCCAAAAACATTCAGTACTTC
v_gene: TRBV19; j_gene: TRBJ1-2; abundance: few; len: 13; d_gene: .; CDR3aa: CASSMVNGGRNTF; CDR3nt: TGTGCCAGTAGTATGGTAAATGGAGGGCGAAACACCTTC
v_gene: TRBV27; j_gene: TRBJ2-1; abundance: .; len: 16; d_gene: .; CDR3aa: CASSFNSFSSYNEQFF; CDR3nt: TGTGCCAGCAGTTTTAATTCCTTCAGCTCCTACAATGAGCAGTTCTTC
v_gene: TRBV6-5; j_gene: TRBJ2-7; abundance: .; len: 12; d_gene: TRBD1; CDR3aa: CASSRGLYEQYF; CDR3nt: TGTGCCAGCAGCAGGGGGCTGTACGAGCAGTACTTC
v_gene: TRBV21-1; j_gene: TRBJ2-5; abundance: .; len: 14; d_gene: .; CDR3aa: CASSKNCGGETQYF; CDR3nt: TGTGCCAGCAGCAAAAACTGTGGCGGGGAGACCCAGTACTTC
v_gene: TRBV19; j_gene: TRBJ2-7; abundance: .; len: 13; d_gene: .; CDR3aa: CASSIDRGDEQYF; CDR3nt: TGTGCCAGTAGTATAGATCGGGGCGACGAGCAGTACTTC
v_gene: TRBV18; j_gene: TRBJ2-5; abundance: .; len: 13; d_gene: .; CDR3aa: CASSLASQETQYF; CDR3nt: TGTGCCAGCTCACTAGCAAGTCAAGAGACCCAGTACTTC
v_gene: TRBV5-4; j_gene: TRBJ1-3; abundance: once; len: 15; d_gene: .; CDR3aa: CASSLITPSGNTIYF; CDR3nt: TGTGCCAGCAGCTTGATAACACCTTCTGGAAACACCATATATTTT
v_gene: TRBV18; j_gene: TRBJ2-7; abundance: once; len: 14; d_gene: .; CDR3aa: CASSPWDAPYEQYF; CDR3nt: TGTGCCAGCTCACCATGGGACGCACCCTACGAGCAGTACTTC
v_gene: TRBV5-1; j_gene: TRBJ2-7; abundance: .; len: 14; d_gene: TRBD1; CDR3aa: CASSRAGQGYEQYF; CDR3nt: TGCGCCAGCAGCCGAGCGGGACAGGGATACGAGCAGTACTTC
v_gene: TRBV5-5; j_gene: TRBJ2-3; abundance: .; len: 17; d_gene: .; CDR3aa: CASSWGSAVGGTDTQYF; CDR3nt: TGTGCCAGCAGCTGGGGGTCCGCCGTTGGTGGCACAGATACGCAGTATTTT
v_gene: TRBV10-3; j_gene: TRBJ1-5; abundance: .; len: 14; d_gene: .; CDR3aa: CAISEGVNNQPQHF; CDR3nt: TGTGCCATCAGTGAGGGGGTCAACAATCAGCCCCAGCATTTT
v_gene: TRBV7-2; j_gene: TRBJ1-5; abundance: .; len: 16; d_gene: TRBD1; CDR3aa: CASSLAGGQNNQPQHF; CDR3nt: TGTGCCAGCAGCTTAGCGGGGGGACAGAACAATCAGCCCCAGCATTTT
v_gene: TRBV27; j_gene: TRBJ2-7; abundance: .; len: 15; d_gene: TRBD2; CDR3aa: CASTNRGSGFDEQYF; CDR3nt: TGTGCCAGCACAAATCGGGGTAGCGGGTTCGACGAGCAGTACTTC
v_gene: TRBV9; j_gene: TRBJ1-6; abundance: .; len: 14; d_gene: .; CDR3aa: CASSVLGFNSPLHF; CDR3nt: TGTGCCAGCAGCGTACTGGGCTTTAATTCACCCCTCCACTTT
v_gene: TRBV27; j_gene: TRBJ2-5; abundance: .; len: 14; d_gene: .; CDR3aa: CASSNTGYMETQYF; CDR3nt: TGTGCCAGCAGTAACACGGGGTATATGGAGACCCAGTACTTC
v_gene: TRBV27; j_gene: TRBJ2-7; abundance: .; len: 13; d_gene: .; CDR3aa: CASSLRRLDEQYF; CDR3nt: TGTGCCAGCAGTTTACGCCGCTTGGACGAGCAGTACTTC
v_gene: TRBV28; j_gene: TRBJ2-1; abundance: .; len: 12; d_gene: .; CDR3aa: CASSDSYNEQFF; CDR3nt: TGTGCCAGCAGTGACTCGTACAATGAGCAGTTCTTC
v_gene: TRBV6-4; j_gene: TRBJ2-1; abundance: .; len: 16; d_gene: .; CDR3aa: CASSDSRVSSYNEQFF; CDR3nt: TGTGCCAGCAGTGACTCGAGGGTTAGCTCCTACAATGAGCAGTTCTTC
v_gene: TRBV4-1; j_gene: TRBJ2-1; abundance: .; len: 18; d_gene: TRBD2; CDR3aa: CASSQERFLRGALREQFF; CDR3nt: TGCGCCAGCAGCCAAGAAAGGTTCCTGCGGGGGGCCCTTCGTGAGCAGTTCTTC
v_gene: TRBV9; j_gene: TRBJ1-3; abundance: .; len: 14; d_gene: .; CDR3aa: CASSVEGAGNTIYF; CDR3nt: TGTGCCAGCAGCGTGGAAGGTGCTGGAAACACCATATATTTT
v_gene: TRBV6-1; j_gene: TRBJ2-1; abundance: .; len: 15; d_gene: TRBD2; CDR3aa: CASSDAGGSHNEQFF; CDR3nt: TGTGCCAGCAGTGATGCGGGGGGTTCCCACAATGAGCAGTTCTTC
v_gene: TRBV7-9; j_gene: TRBJ2-7; abundance: .; len: 16; d_gene: TRBD1; CDR3aa: CASINPGQGGLYEQYF; CDR3nt: TGTGCCAGCATAAACCCAGGACAGGGGGGGCTCTACGAGCAGTACTTC
v_gene: TRBV4-1; j_gene: TRBJ1-2; abundance: .; len: 16; d_gene: .; CDR3aa: CASSQVETPNVHGYTF; CDR3nt: TGCGCCAGCAGCCAAGTAGAGACCCCTAACGTCCATGGCTACACCTTC
v_gene: TRBV19; j_gene: TRBJ2-7; abundance: .; len: 14; d_gene: .; CDR3aa: CASSISDSSYEQYF; CDR3nt: TGTGCCAGTAGTATTAGTGATAGCTCCTACGAGCAGTACTTC
v_gene: TRBV7-2; j_gene: TRBJ1-2; abundance: .; len: 13; d_gene: .; CDR3aa: CASSPLFAGGYTF; CDR3nt: TGTGCCAGCAGCCCCCTATTTGCCGGTGGCTACACCTTC
v_gene: TRBV10-3; j_gene: TRBJ2-7; abundance: .; len: 16; d_gene: .; CDR3aa: CAISESIRTEPYEQYF; CDR3nt: TGTGCCATCAGTGAGTCGATAAGGACAGAGCCCTACGAGCAGTACTTC
v_gene: TRBV28; j_gene: TRBJ1-1; abundance: .; len: 11; d_gene: .; CDR3aa: CASITNTEAFF; CDR3nt: TGTGCCAGCATCACGAACACTGAAGCTTTCTTT
v_gene: TRBV7-2; j_gene: TRBJ2-3; abundance: .; len: 12; d_gene: .; CDR3aa: CASSLNRDTQYF; CDR3nt: TGTGCCAGCAGCTTAAATAGAGATACGCAGTATTTT
v_gene: TRBV7-9; j_gene: TRBJ2-1; abundance: .; len: 18; d_gene: TRBD2; CDR3aa: CASSHPRGGGVGKNEQFF; CDR3nt: TGTGCCAGCAGCCACCCTCGCGGGGGTGGGGTGGGGAAGAATGAGCAGTTCTTC
v_gene: TRBV6-4; j_gene: TRBJ1-2; abundance: few; len: 14; d_gene: .; CDR3aa: CASSDSGRTYGYTF; CDR3nt: TGTGCCAGCAGTGACTCGGGTCGGACCTATGGCTACACCTTC